The 28 T cell receptor beta chains below were found in one sample sequenced in a study of blood T cell repertoires in COVID-19. Assay: immunoSEQ multiplex PCR; the TCRdb copy retains only in-frame clones and omits some. Of around 120,000 clones listed, about nine tenths are singletons. The sample was peripheral blood. The receptor set was obtained from a man aged 55 to 70 with COVID-19, enrolled during active disease.

The chain uses TRBV27 and TRBJ2-1; 9 bases agree with TRBD1. CDR3 size: 16 residues. Germline V gives CDR1 MNHEY, CDR2 SMNVEV (reference sequence). The trim removed 2 bases at V and 7 bases at J, leaving 9 bases unmatched. The CDR3 region is CASSLAQGASSNEQFF. CDR3 DNA sequence: TGTGCCAGCAGTTTAGCACAGGGGGCAAGTAGTAATGAGCAGTTCTTC.

This rearrangement joins TRBV10-1 to TRBJ1-1; no clear D gene. CDR3 size: 13 residues. Germline V gives CDR1 WNHNN, CDR2 SYGVQD (reference sequence). V lost 6 bases to trimming and J lost 1 base, with 9 bases between them. The CDR3 bases are TGCGCCAGCAGCCCACAGAAGAACACTGAAGCTTTCTTT. Translating gives CASSPQKNTEAFF.

The V gene is TRBV19, the J gene TRBJ1-2; D uncertain. Trimming stripped 5 bases from V and 3 bases from J, with 13 bases between. The CDR3 consists of 14 residues. The germline gives CDR1 LNHDA, CDR2 SQIVND (reference sequence). The CDR3 loop reads CASSPTGSHYGYTF. CDR3 DNA sequence: TGTGCCAGTAGTCCGACGGGGAGCCACTATGGCTACACCTTC. The complete variable domain, with remaining parts taken from reference TRBV19 and TRBJ1-2, reads DGGITQSPKYLFRKEGQNVTLSCEQNLNHDAMYWYRQDPGQGLRLIYYSQIVNDFQKGDIAEGYSVSREKKESFPLTVTSAQKNPTAFYLCASSPTGSHYGYTFGSGTRLTVV.

The J gene is TRBJ2-7, the V gene TRBV6-2 or TRBV6-3; a possible D gene is TRBD1 (6 bases). Germline lookup yields CDR1 MNHEY and CDR2 SVGEGT. The length of the CDR3 is 13 residues. Trimming stripped 6 bases from V and 0 bases from J, with 9 bases between. This chain's CDR3 is CASSGDNSYEQYF. CDR3 sequence (DNA): TGTGCCAGCAGCGGGGACAACTCCTACGAGCAGTACTTC.

The rearrangement links TRBV29-1 to TRBJ2-6; weak D call: TRBD2 (6 bases). This CDR3 is built from 17 residues. The germline V gene encodes CDR1 SQVTM and CDR2 ANQGSEA. V lost 2 bases and J lost 0, with 14 bases in between. The CDR3 here is CSVETRGMGSGANVLTF. CDR3 bases: TGCAGCGTTGAAACGCGGGGAATGGGCTCTGGGGCCAACGTCCTGACTTTC.

The chain has TRBV6-2 or TRBV6-3 and TRBJ2-1, with 9 bases identical to TRBD2. Germline-derived CDR1 and CDR2 are MNHEY and SVGEGT. This CDR3 is 14 amino acids long. V shed 5 bases and J 4 bases; nucleotides not matched to a gene: 3. CDR3 residues: CASSRLAEYNEQFF. For the CDR3, the DNA is TGTGCCAGCAGTCGACTAGCGGAGTACAATGAGCAGTTCTTC.

The chain's CDR3 is CASSPLWDMSSPLHF. Written as DNA, the CDR3 is TGTGCCAGCAGCCCTCTTTGGGACATGAGTTCACCCCTCCACTTT. This chain joins TRBV6-2 or TRBV6-3 and TRBJ1-6; D may be TRBD1 (6 bases). The CDR3 covers 15 residues. Trimming shortened V by 6 bases and J by 9 bases, and 18 bases separated the two germline ends. The V gene's germline CDR1 is MNHEY and CDR2 SVGEGT.

The chain couples TRBV28 to TRBJ2-1; D remains ambiguous. Looked up from germline, CDR1 is MDHEN and CDR2 is SYDVKM. This CDR3 region has 15 residues. Trimming pared 5 bases from V and 0 bases from J, leaving 11 bases between. CDR3 DNA: TGTGCCAGCAGTCTCCCCCCCAGCTCCTACAATGAGCAGTTCTTC. This codes for CASSLPPSSYNEQFF.

The rearrangement links TRBV5-5 to TRBJ2-1; D might be TRBD1 (6 bases). Trimming removed 0 bases at V and 4 bases at J, with 11 bases between. Germline CDR1 and CDR2: SGHKS and YYEKEE (reference sequence). The length of the CDR3 is 15 residues. CDR3 in amino acids: CASSLDSQGYNEQFF. The CDR3 coding sequence is TGTGCCAGCAGCTTGGATTCCCAGGGGTACAATGAGCAGTTCTTC.

This chain joins TRBV28 and TRBJ1-1; D might be TRBD1 (5 bases). Germline V lookup: CDR1 MDHEN, CDR2 SYDVKM. CDR3 length: 13 amino acids. Trimming took off 7 bases at V and 0 bases at J, with 9 bases between the two ends. CDR3 loop: CASKGVMNTEAFF. CDR3 DNA: TGTGCCAGCAAAGGGGTCATGAACACTGAAGCTTTCTTT. The full variable domain, completed using reference TRBV28 and TRBJ1-1, is DVKVTQSSRYLVKRTGEKVFLECVQDMDHENMFWYRQDPGLGLRLIYFSYDVKMKEKGDIPEGYSVSREKKERFSLILESASTNQTSMYLCASKGVMNTEAFFGQGTRLTVV.

This chain uses TRBV7-6 with TRBJ2-3; 9 bases fit TRBD2. The CDR3 extends over 16 amino acids. Germline trimming cut 5 bases from V and 2 bases from J; bases unmatched to any gene: 8. Germline V gene data show CDR1 as SGHVS and CDR2 as FNYEAQ. The CDR3 sequence: CASSATSGSDTDTQYF. The CDR3 bases are TGTGCCAGCAGCGCCACTAGCGGGTCCGACACAGATACGCAGTATTTT.

Notes on this clone: This sample also contains other DNA sequences that code for the same CDR3. The V and J genes are TRBV5-1 and TRBJ1-1, with 8 bases lining up with TRBD1. This CDR3 is 14 amino acids long. Trimming removed 4 bases from V and 5 bases from J; junction bases left unmatched: 7. From germline, CDR1 is SGHRS and CDR2 YFSETQ. CDR3 residues: CASSPGQGGTEAFF. In nucleotides, the CDR3 is TGCGCCAGCAGCCCCGGACAGGGAGGTACTGAAGCTTTCTTT.

The chain carries TRBV13 and TRBJ2-7; perhaps TRBD1 as D (6 bases). The CDR3 is 13 residues long. With 9 bases removed from V and 3 bases from J, the gap between germline ends came to 15 bases. CDR1 and CDR2 (germline): PRHDT, FYEKMQ (reference sequence). CDR3 nucleotides: TGTGCCAGTTCAATGGGACAAGGCTACGAGCAGTACTTC. Translated: CASSMGQGYEQYF.

This chain uses TRBV9 with TRBJ1-1; 7 positions agree with TRBD1. This CDR3 region has 13 residues. Losses at the gene ends were 0 bases for V and 4 bases for J; bases not matched to a gene: 0. The germline CDR1 and CDR2 sequences are SGDLS and YYNGEE. CDR3 sequence reads: CASSVDRGTEAFF. DNA for the CDR3: TGTGCCAGCAGCGTAGACAGGGGCACTGAAGCTTTCTTT.

The chain combines TRBV11-3 with TRBJ1-3, with D perhaps matching TRBD1 (5 bases). The CDR3 has 13 amino acids. The V end was cut by 2 bases, the J end by 9 bases, with 11 bases between. Germline V gene sequence: CDR1 SGHNT, CDR2 YENEEA. The CDR3 nucleotides read TGTGCCAGCAGCTTATATACGGGGGGCACCATATATTTT. As protein: CASSLYTGGTIYF.

The V and J genes are TRBV3-1 (or the pseudogene TRBV3-2) and TRBJ1-6; a weak D match, TRBD1 (5 bases). Germline V gene sequence: CDR1 LGHDT, CDR2 YNNKEL (reference sequence). V lost 3 bases and J lost 10, with 10 bases in between. This CDR3 has 13 residues. The CDR3 DNA reads as TGTGCCAGCAGCCAGGTGGAGGGGTCACCCCTCCACTTT. Protein sequence: CASSQVEGSPLHF.

This chain connects TRBV19 to TRBJ1-2, with D perhaps matching TRBD1 (6 bases). This CDR3 has 14 residues. Germline lookup yields CDR1 LNHDA and CDR2 SQIVND (reference sequence). The ends were cut back, 4 bases at V and 4 bases at J, with 13 bases in the middle. The DNA of the CDR3 is TGTGCCAGTAGTAGGGACACCCAGCCCTATGGCTACACCTTC. Translating gives CASSRDTQPYGYTF.

The rearrangement uses TRBV12-3 or TRBV12-4 and TRBJ1-1; no clear D. V gave up 5 bases and J gave up 1 base, with 8 bases separating them. This CDR3 has 13 residues. CDR3 in DNA: TGTGCCAGCAGTGCGACGGGGAACACTGAAGCTTTCTTT. This codes for CASSATGNTEAFF.

The CDR3: CASSLVGGRPYEQYF. CDR3 nucleotides: TGTGCCAGCAGCTTAGTTGGCGGGAGGCCCTACGAGCAGTACTTC. The chain combines TRBV7-2 with TRBJ2-7, with 8 bases identical to TRBD2. Per germline, CDR1 SGHTA and CDR2 FQGNSA. The CDR3 consists of 15 residues. The V and J ends lost 1 base and 2 bases, in that order; junction bases with no gene match: 4.

J is TRBJ1-5 and V is TRBV28, with D tentatively TRBD1 (5 bases). Germline lookup yields CDR1 MDHEN and CDR2 SYDVKM. The V gene lost 4 bases and the J gene lost 1 base, with 5 bases spanning the gap. The CDR3 totals 13 residues. CDR3 amino acids: CASSSGSNQPQHF. The CDR3 DNA follows: TGTGCCAGCAGTTCAGGGAGCAATCAGCCCCAGCATTTT.

CDR3 amino acids: CASSKTGTSGRAGETQYF. The CDR3 nucleotides read TGTGCCAGTAGTAAAACCGGGACTAGCGGGAGGGCAGGGGAGACCCAGTACTTC. V gene TRBV19 combines with J gene TRBJ2-5, with 16 bases aligning to TRBD2. Looked up from germline, CDR1 is LNHDA and CDR2 is SQIVND (reference sequence). The CDR3 sequence is 18 residues long. The trim removed 4 bases at V and 5 bases at J, leaving 10 bases unmatched.

The gene calls are TRBV5-4 and TRBJ2-7; 10 bases match TRBD1. J gave up 3 bases and V 3 bases, and 9 bases lay outside the gene matches. The CDR3 runs to 16 residues. Per germline, CDR1 SGHNT and CDR2 YYREEE (reference sequence). CDR3 region: CASSSALRTGGYEQYF. Here the CDR3 DNA reads TGTGCCAGCAGCTCGGCCTTACGGACAGGGGGCTACGAGCAGTACTTC.

V gene TRBV30 combines with J gene TRBJ1-6; D may be TRBD1 (6 bases). This CDR3 is built from 16 residues. V gave up 2 bases and J gave up 12 bases, with 23 bases separating them. The germline V gene has CDR1 GTSNPN and CDR2 SVGIG (reference sequence). CDR3 coding DNA: TGTGCCTGGAGTCTCTTGCGAGGGACATCAGGGCAACCCCTCCACTTT. Protein sequence: CAWSLLRGTSGQPLHF.

This clone was detected once. The rearrangement uses TRBV11-2 and TRBJ1-1; D is uncertain. Germline V gene data show CDR1 as SGHAT and CDR2 as FQNNGV. The CDR3 is made up of 13 amino acids. V shed 4 bases and J shed 1 base, with 7 bases lying between them. The CDR3 is CASSSTRNTEAFF. Written as DNA, the CDR3 is TGTGCCAGCAGCTCGACAAGGAACACTGAAGCTTTCTTT.

This sequence joins TRBV7-2 and TRBJ2-3; 8 bases line up with TRBD2. There are 16 residues in the CDR3. V was clipped by 4 bases and J by 5 bases; unmatched bases: 11. The germline CDR1 and CDR2 sequences are SGHTA and FQGNSA. CDR3 region: CASSSRGAGEGDTQYF. Written as DNA, the CDR3 is TGTGCCAGCAGCTCCCGGGGAGCGGGAGAGGGAGATACGCAGTATTTT. The whole variable domain, filled in from reference TRBV7-2 and TRBJ2-3, reads GAGVSQSPSNKVTEKGKDVELRCDPISGHTALYWYRQSLGQGLEFLIYFQGNSAPDKSGLPSDRFSAERTGGSVSTLTIQRTQQEDSAVYLCASSSRGAGEGDTQYFGPGTRLTVL.

The chain couples TRBV5-4 to TRBJ2-1; a weak D match, TRBD2 (5 bases). The V end lost 2 bases, the J end lost 8 bases, and 14 bases lay between the germline ends. In germline, CDR1 is SGHNT, CDR2 YYREEE (reference sequence). The CDR3 length is 14 residues. This CDR3 reads CASSFKASRDEQFF. In DNA form, the CDR3 reads TGTGCCAGCAGCTTCAAGGCTAGCAGAGATGAGCAGTTCTTC.

V gene TRBV6-5 combines with J gene TRBJ2-1; 7 bases map to TRBD2. V dropped 0 bases and J dropped 8; count of bases not matched to a gene: 4. CDR1 is MNHEY and CDR2 is SVGAGI in the germline V gene. This CDR3 has 14 amino acids. The CDR3 nucleotides read TGTGCCAGCAGTTACTCTGCGGGAGCGCATGAGCAGTTCTTC. It codes for CASSYSAGAHEQFF.

CDR3 nucleotides: TGTGCCAGCAGCCCCGGACTAGCAGGGTATACGCAGTATTTT. Encoded protein: CASSPGLAGYTQYF. V usage is TRBV4-2 and J usage is TRBJ2-3; 8 bases are a match to TRBD2. V lost 4 bases to trimming and J lost 7 bases; unmatched junction nucleotides: 7. Germline V lookup: CDR1 LGHNA, CDR2 YNFKEQ. The CDR3 consists of 14 residues.